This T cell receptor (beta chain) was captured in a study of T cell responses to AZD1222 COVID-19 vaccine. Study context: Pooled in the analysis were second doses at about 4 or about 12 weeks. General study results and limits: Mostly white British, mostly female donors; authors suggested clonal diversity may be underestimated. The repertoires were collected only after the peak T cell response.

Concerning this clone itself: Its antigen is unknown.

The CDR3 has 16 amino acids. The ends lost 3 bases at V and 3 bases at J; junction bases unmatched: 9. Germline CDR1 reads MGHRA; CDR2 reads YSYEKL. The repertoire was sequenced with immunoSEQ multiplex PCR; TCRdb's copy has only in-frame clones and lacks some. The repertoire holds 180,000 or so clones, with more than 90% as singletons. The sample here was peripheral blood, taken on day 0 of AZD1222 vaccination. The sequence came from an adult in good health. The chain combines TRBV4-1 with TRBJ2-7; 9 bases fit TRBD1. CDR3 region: CASSQAGQGIFYEQYF. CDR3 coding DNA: TGCGCCAGCAGCCAGGCCGGACAGGGGATCTTCTACGAGCAGTACTTC.